The clone carrying this T cell receptor (beta chain) was recorded a few times. These data belong to a study of blood T cell repertoires in COVID-19. Profiling relied on immunoSEQ multiplex PCR, and the TCRdb table lists in-frame clones only, not all of them. The table includes 130,000 to 150,000 clones, 65% to 85% detected once. Germline trimming cut 4 bases from V and 6 bases from J; bases unmatched to any gene: 8. CDR3 length: 17 amino acids. Germline V gene data show CDR1 as SGHRS and CDR2 as YFSETQ. The J gene is TRBJ2-2, the V gene TRBV5-1; TRBD2 agrees at 14 bases. The TCR originated in a man in his fifties or sixties with active or convalescent COVID-19. The sample taken for sequencing was peripheral blood. CDR3 nucleotides: TGCGCCAGCAGCACGGGACTAGCGGGAGCGGTGGCCGGGGAGCTGTTTTTT. It yields the protein CASSTGLAGAVAGELFF.